This TCR beta chain is drawn from a study of T cells after yellow fever vaccination. Study results and limitations: Booster sampling recovered most clones from primary vaccination (around 96% CD4, roughly 90% CD8).

CDR1 SGHDN and CDR2 FVKESK come from the germline V gene. The CDR3 runs to 15 residues. Trimming cost V 1 base and J 5 bases, with 13 bases left between them. This clonotype has only a few counts. The antigen remains undetermined. Via MiXCR, TCRdb re-called the 5' RACE reads, giving one row per CDR3 protein. The top ten hold around 3.1% of the sample, which has nearly 300,000 distinct CDR3 sequences, 8.7% seen once. The J gene is TRBJ2-3, the V gene TRBV14; perhaps TRBD1 as D (5 bases). The source material was CD4+ T cells sorted from PBMCs, sampled 5 days after the yellow fever booster vaccination. This TCR derives from a man aged 18 to 35 who received the YFV17D yellow fever vaccine. CDR3 in DNA: TGTGCCAGCAGCCAAGTGGACACGGCAAGAGATACGCAGTATTTT. Translated: CASSQVDTARDTQYF.